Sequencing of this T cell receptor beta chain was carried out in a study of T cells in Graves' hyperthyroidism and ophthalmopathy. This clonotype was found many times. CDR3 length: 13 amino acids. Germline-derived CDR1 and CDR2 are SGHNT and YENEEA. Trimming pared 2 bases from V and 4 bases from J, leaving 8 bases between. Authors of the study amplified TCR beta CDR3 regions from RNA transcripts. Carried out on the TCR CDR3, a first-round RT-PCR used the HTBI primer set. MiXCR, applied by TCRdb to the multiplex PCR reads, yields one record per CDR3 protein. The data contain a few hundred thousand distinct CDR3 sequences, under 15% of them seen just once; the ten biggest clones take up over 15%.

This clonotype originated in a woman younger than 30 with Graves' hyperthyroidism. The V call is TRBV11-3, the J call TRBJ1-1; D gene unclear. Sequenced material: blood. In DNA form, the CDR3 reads TGTGCCAGCAGCTTATCTGCGGTCACTGAAGCTTTCTTT. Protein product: CASSLSAVTEAFF.